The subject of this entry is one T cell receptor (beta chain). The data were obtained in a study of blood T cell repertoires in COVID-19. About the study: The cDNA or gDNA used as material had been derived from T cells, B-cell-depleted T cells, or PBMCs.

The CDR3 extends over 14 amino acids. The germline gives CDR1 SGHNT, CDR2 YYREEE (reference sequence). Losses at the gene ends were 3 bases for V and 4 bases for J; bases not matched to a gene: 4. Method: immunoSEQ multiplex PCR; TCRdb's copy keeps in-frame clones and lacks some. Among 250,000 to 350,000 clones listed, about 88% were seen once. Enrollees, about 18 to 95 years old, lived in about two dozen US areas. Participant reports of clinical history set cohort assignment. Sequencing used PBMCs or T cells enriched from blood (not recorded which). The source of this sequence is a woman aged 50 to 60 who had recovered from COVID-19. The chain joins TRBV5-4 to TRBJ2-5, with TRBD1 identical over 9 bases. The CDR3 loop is CASSSGQGSETQYF. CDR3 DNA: TGTGCCAGCAGCTCTGGACAGGGGTCAGAGACCCAGTACTTC.